The T cell receptor beta chain under discussion was sequenced for a study of blood T cell repertoires in COVID-19 (dated by TCRdb to 2020 to 2022). Turning to the overall study: Collaborator samples came from the United States, Italy and Spain and covered acute and convalescent phases of COVID-19. The material from the prospective study consisted of cDNA or gDNA derived from T cells, B-cell-depleted T cells, or PBMCs. Deeply sampled blood TCRbeta repertoires from subjects exposed to, actively infected with, or recovered from COVID-19 were included in the dataset. The repertoires were released in a freely available public database meant as a resource for research on the immune response to SARS-CoV-2. Samples were obtained from the ongoing ImmuneRACE study (first 160 participants) and from 1,200 or so subjects provided by 6 global collaborators. Sample metadata almost always included a de-identified subject ID, COVID-19 status, age in years and sex. Where available, HLA class I and class II types were taken from metadata supplied by the sample provider and were not determined by assay-based typing.

The table lists this clone with a few counts. Which antigen it targets is not known. Base quality data are lacking; no much larger clone is found one base away. Trimming accounts for 5 bases at V and 2 bases at J, while the number of junction bases matched to no gene is 6. CDR1 and CDR2 were assigned from the germline V gene as SQVTM and ANQGSEA. Reading from cysteine to phenylalanine, the CDR3 counts 14 amino acids. The read is trimmed to its CDR3 DNA, 42 bases read in frame from base 1. The research as a whole found: The quantity of clinical and demographic metadata differed by source and by participant and was supplied without curation.

TCRbeta CDR3 regions were amplified from genomic DNA using the immunoSEQ Assay, a bias-controlled multiplex PCR. Per the authors' processing: Nucleated cell counts per sample were estimated from amplification of reference gene primers within the assay. To quantify the absolute abundance of each unique TCRbeta CDR3 rearrangement, sequence reads were collapsed and filtered. For each sample, productive Simpson clonality was calculated as the square root of Simpson's diversity index across productive rearrangements. TCRdb obtained this table from immuneACCESS and retained in-frame rearrangements with V and J assigned. These tables miss some clones; where compared with another copy, unresolved V genes account for less than half of the shortfall, and the remainder is unexplained. Clone size and V and J calls were adopted from that table, with D and trimming inferred from the DNA. The sample table contains around 180,000 clones; only one count was recorded for 70% to 90% of them. The ten biggest clones cover 11% of the sample.

Whole blood was collected in K2EDTA tubes by collaborating institutions according to the institutions' own protocols. For TCRbeta analysis, collaborator samples were shipped as frozen whole blood, as isolated PBMCs, or as DNA extracted from either sample type. Sequencing was carried out using peripheral blood. The receptor comes from a human donor with active or convalescent COVID-19. The donor label of this sample is uncertain. The V and J genes are TRBV29-1 and TRBJ2-1, and TRBD2 matches 7 of the central bases. The DNA reads TGCAGCGTTTTTCTAGCGGCGCCCTACAATGAGCAGTTCTTC. This codes for CSVFLAAPYNEQFF.